One and the same sample provided the 22 T cell receptor beta chains below, sequenced in a study of beta chain features in type 1 diabetes. Expressed TCRB transcripts were sequenced because the entire RNA isolate underwent reverse transcription. The method was immunoSEQ multiplex PCR; TCRdb's version includes in-frame clones alone and lacks a portion of them. The sample yields about 470,000 clones, over 25% seen once. The source material was naive CD4+ T cells from blood. The receptors were sampled from a man aged 18 to 29 in good health.

The rearrangement joins TRBV9 to TRBJ2-2; D is possibly TRBD1 (6 bases). Trimming took 3 bases from V and 4 from J, leaving 16 bases between them. This CDR3 is 16 amino acids long. In germline, CDR1 is SGDLS, CDR2 YYNGEE. In DNA form, the CDR3 reads TGTGCCAGCAGCGACCGGGACCCCAGGGGCACCGGGGAGCTGTTTTTT. Protein sequence: CASSDRDPRGTGELFF.

The sample holds a few counts of this clone. The rearrangement joins TRBV30 to TRBJ1-5; TRBD1 matches 8 bases. Germline CDR1 and CDR2: GTSNPN and SVGIG (reference sequence). This CDR3 is built from 13 residues. V trimming: 0 bases; J trimming: 7 bases; junction bases outside the gene matches: 2. The CDR3 nucleotides read TGTGCCTGGAGTGTACAGGGGGTCCAGCCCCAGCATTTT. As protein: CAWSVQGVQPQHF.

V usage is TRBV18 and J usage is TRBJ2-1; the match to TRBD2 covers 9 bases. V lost 2 bases, J lost 5 bases, and 4 bases stayed unmatched. From germline, CDR1 is KGHSH and CDR2 LQKENI. The CDR3 is 15 amino acids. The chain's CDR3 is CASSPGLAGNNEQFF. CDR3 nucleotide sequence: TGTGCCAGCTCACCAGGGCTAGCGGGAAACAATGAGCAGTTCTTC.

As for this clone: Other DNA sequences in the same sample also yield this CDR3. The chain joins TRBV30 to TRBJ1-3; D is undetermined. CDR1 GTSNPN and CDR2 SVGIG come from the germline V gene (reference sequence). Trimming took off 0 bases at V and 4 bases at J, with 7 bases between the two ends. The CDR3 has 13 amino acids. In DNA, the CDR3 is TGTGCCTGGAGTGTACGATCGGGAAACACCATATATTTT. Translating it yields CAWSVRSGNTIYF.

J is TRBJ2-7 and V is TRBV5-1; tentative D call: TRBD1 (5 bases). The CDR3 is 11 residues long. Per the germline V gene, CDR1 is SGHRS and CDR2 is YFSETQ. The ends were cut back, 5 bases at V and 7 bases at J, with 10 bases in the middle. CDR3 in amino acids: CASRGQEEQYF. The CDR3 DNA reads as TGCGCCAGCAGGGGGCAAGAAGAGCAGTACTTC.

V is TRBV29-1 and J is TRBJ2-4, with 7 bases fitting TRBD1. This CDR3 comprises 11 residues. Trimming at V came to 7 bases and at J to 7 bases, leaving 4 bases not matched to a gene. From germline, CDR1 is SQVTM and CDR2 ANQGSEA. The DNA of the CDR3 is TGCAGCGCCCGACAGGGTAACATTCAGTACTTC. As protein: CSARQGNIQYF. Full variable domain (missing parts from reference TRBV29-1 and TRBJ2-4): SAVISQKPSRDICQRGTSLTIQCQVDSQVTMMFWYRQQPGQSLTLIATANQGSEATYESGFVIDKFPISRPNLTFSTLTVSNMSPEDSSIYLCSARQGNIQYFGAGTRLSVL.

There are a few counts of this clone. The gene calls are TRBV25-1 and TRBJ1-1; D possibly corresponds to TRBD1 (5 bases). V was trimmed by 6 bases and J by 5 bases, leaving 16 bases between them. Germline V gene sequence: CDR1 MGHDK, CDR2 SYGVNS. This CDR3 contains 14 residues. The CDR3 loop is CASSQGGFGTEAFF. The CDR3 DNA reads TGTGCCAGCAGCCAGGGAGGGTTTGGGACTGAAGCTTTCTTT. Together with reference TRBV25-1 and TRBJ1-1, the CDR3 gives the full variable domain: EADIYQTPRYLVIGTGKKITLECSQTMGHDKMYWYQQDPGMELHLIHYSYGVNSTEKGDLSSESTVSRIRTEHFPLTLESARPSHTSQYLCASSQGGFGTEAFFGQGTRLTVV.

The V gene is TRBV5-1, the J gene TRBJ2-7; D assignment may be TRBD1 or TRBD2 (5 bases each). V was shortened by 5 bases and J by 1 base, with 10 bases between the two germline ends. Germline CDR1 SGHRS, CDR2 YFSETQ. The CDR3 has 13 residues. CDR3 amino acids: CASRGDRSYEQYF. The CDR3 nucleotides are TGCGCCAGCAGAGGGGACCGATCCTACGAGCAGTACTTC.

The sample holds a few counts of this clone. V usage is TRBV5-6 and J usage is TRBJ2-4; D remains unclear. The CDR3 covers 12 residues. CDR1 and CDR2 (germline): SGHDT, YYEEEE. Trimming removed 2 bases from V and 6 bases from J, with 6 bases in between. This CDR3 is CASSLSLNIQYF. The CDR3 nucleotides are TGTGCCAGCAGCTTATCCCTAAACATTCAGTACTTC.

The rearrangement links TRBV7-2 to TRBJ1-2; the D is unclear. Germline lookup yields CDR1 SGHTA and CDR2 FQGNSA. The CDR3 covers 14 residues. V was shortened by 1 base and J by 1 base, with 7 bases between the two germline ends. This CDR3 reads CASSLESFNYGYTF. Here the CDR3 DNA reads TGTGCCAGCAGCTTAGAAAGCTTTAACTATGGCTACACCTTC.

The chain couples TRBV15 to TRBJ1-2; TRBD1 matches 9 bases. The CDR3 runs to 15 residues. Per the germline V gene, CDR1 is LNHNV and CDR2 is YYDKDF (reference sequence). V shed 1 base, J shed 4 bases, and the junction held 4 bases outside the gene matches. The CDR3 bases are TGTGCCACCAGCAGAGGGACAGGGGAGACCTATGGCTACACCTTC. It is translated as CATSRGTGETYGYTF.

This clone has only a few counts. The rearrangement joins TRBV6-1 to TRBJ2-6, with no clear D. CDR1 is MNHNS and CDR2 is SASEGT in the germline V gene. The CDR3 length is 13 residues. The V end lost 3 bases, the J end lost 0 bases, and 0 bases lay between the germline ends. The CDR3 region is CASSDSGANVLTF. CDR3 nucleotides: TGTGCCAGCAGTGACTCTGGGGCCAACGTCCTGACTTTC.

V usage is TRBV7-2 and J usage is TRBJ2-3; D unclear. The V end was cut by 4 bases, the J end by 11 bases, with 16 bases between. Germline lookup yields CDR1 SGHTA and CDR2 FQGNSA. The CDR3 runs 13 residues. The CDR3 loop reads CASSWSDSSGQYF. The CDR3 coding sequence is TGTGCCAGCAGCTGGTCCGATTCCAGTGGGCAGTATTTT. Based on the CDR3 plus reference TRBV7-2 and TRBJ2-3, the full variable domain is GAGVSQSPSNKVTEKGKDVELRCDPISGHTALYWYRQSLGQGLEFLIYFQGNSAPDKSGLPSDRFSAERTGGSVSTLTIQRTQQEDSAVYLCASSWSDSSGQYFGPGTRLTVL.

The V gene is TRBV21-1, the J gene TRBJ2-6; the table calls TRBD1, which could not be checked here. TRBV21-1 is labeled a pseudogene. The CDR3 totals 16 residues. CDR3 loop: CASSPRQETGANVLTF. The CDR3 region has the DNA TGTGCCAGCAGCCCCCGACAGGAGACTGGGGCCAACGTCCTGACTTTC.

On this clone: Other nucleotide sequences in the sample specify the same CDR3. The chain uses TRBV7-2 and TRBJ2-5; no clear D gene. This CDR3 is 12 amino acids long. V lost 0 bases and J 5 bases, leaving 4 bases between the germline ends. Germline CDR1 and CDR2: SGHTA and FQGNSA. Here the CDR3 DNA reads TGTGCCAGCAGCTTAGCCCGTGAGACCCAGTACTTC. The encoded protein is CASSLARETQYF.

The gene calls are TRBV30 and TRBJ1-2; unclear D gene. Trimming took 0 bases from V and 0 from J, leaving 14 bases between them. The CDR3 covers 16 residues. The V gene's germline CDR1 is GTSNPN and CDR2 SVGIG (reference sequence). Written as DNA, the CDR3 is TGTGCCTGGAGTGTACGCAGGAGGGTCTCTAACTATGGCTACACCTTC. Translation gives CAWSVRRRVSNYGYTF.

This clone occurred a few times. The chain has TRBV7-2 and TRBJ2-2; 11 nucleotides line up with TRBD2. V dropped 0 bases and J dropped 1; count of bases not matched to a gene: 16. Germline loops: CDR1 SGHTA, CDR2 FQGNSA. CDR3 length equals 22 residues. The CDR3 region is CASSLATRLAGGPVLNTGELFF. The CDR3 nucleotides read TGTGCCAGCAGCTTAGCGACCCGGCTAGCGGGAGGCCCGGTCCTGAACACCGGGGAGCTGTTTTTT.

This sequence joins TRBV29-1 and TRBJ2-6, with 10 positions matching TRBD1. Germline CDR1 SQVTM, CDR2 ANQGSEA. This CDR3 is 14 amino acids long. V trimming: 7 bases; J trimming: 2 bases; junction bases outside the gene matches: 2. CDR3 sequence (DNA): TGCAGCGCCGGACAGGGGGCTGGGGCCAACGTCCTGACTTTC. This encodes CSAGQGAGANVLTF.

The chain is built from TRBV7-9 and TRBJ1-4, with 9 positions matching TRBD1. The CDR3 loop spans 15 amino acids. Looked up from germline, CDR1 is SEHNR and CDR2 is FQNEAQ (reference sequence). With V trimmed by 5 bases and J by 6 bases, 7 bases remained unmatched. CDR3 sequence (DNA): TGTGCCAGCAGCCCTTCCCGGGACAGGGATGAAAAACTGTTTTTT. This sequence encodes CASSPSRDRDEKLFF.

The chain has TRBV5-6 and TRBJ2-7, with TRBD2 matching over 7 bases. V gave up 2 bases and J gave up 1 base; unmatched junction bases: 12. Germline loops: CDR1 SGHDT, CDR2 YYEEEE. The CDR3 runs to 17 residues. The CDR3 here is CASSFGLAAGPSYEQYF. CDR3 DNA: TGTGCCAGCAGCTTTGGTCTAGCGGCCGGTCCGTCCTACGAGCAGTACTTC.

Note on this clone: This CDR3 is also generated by other DNA sequences in the sample. V is TRBV19 and J is TRBJ2-5; 9 nucleotides agree with TRBD1. There are 13 residues in the CDR3. V lost 6 bases and J lost 2; bases outside the gene matches: 1. In germline, CDR1 is LNHDA, CDR2 SQIVND (reference sequence). CDR3 nucleotides: TGTGCCAGTAGGGACAGGGGTCAAGAGACCCAGTACTTC. Its translation is CASRDRGQETQYF.

The chain recombines TRBV2 with TRBJ2-5, with D tentatively TRBD2 (5 bases). V lost 5 bases and J 5 bases, leaving 12 bases between the germline ends. CDR3 length equals 13 residues. Looked up from germline, CDR1 is SNHLY and CDR2 is FYNNEI. CDR3 DNA: TGTGCCAGCAGTCCGGTGGGCGGGGAGACCCAGTACTTC. Encoded protein: CASSPVGGETQYF.